This TCR beta chain was profiled in a study of OX40 agonist ivuxolimab in advanced cancers. Germline assignment: CDR1 SGHTA and CDR2 FQGNSA. Losses at the gene ends were 8 bases for V and 2 bases for J; bases not matched to a gene: 9. The CDR3 loop spans 15 amino acids. TCRdb's copy holds only in-frame clones and misses some; the assay was immunoSEQ multiplex PCR. The sample has more than 70,000 clones, almost 85% seen once. The sequences come from CD4+ or CD8+ T cells sorted from blood, collected in a trial of the OX40 agonist ivuxolimab. This TCR came from an adult with an advanced solid tumor such as melanoma, head and neck, liver or kidney cancer. The chain links TRBV7-2 to TRBJ2-5; TRBD2 matches at 9 bases. The CDR3 nucleotides read TGTGCCAGCCGGTTAACTAGCGGGTCTCAAGAGACCCAGTACTTC. It translates to CASRLTSGSQETQYF.